This T cell receptor (beta chain) was sequenced during a study of cytomegalovirus exposure and HLA in healthy donors. Primers included in the PCR were 60 Vbeta and 13 Jbeta primers. The protocol was immunoSEQ multiplex PCR, while the TCRdb copy is restricted to in-frame clones and leaves out a portion. The sample shows 200,000 to 250,000 clones, around 89% of them seen only once. Germline V gene lookup returns CDR1 SGHNT and CDR2 YYREEE (reference sequence). This CDR3 is built from 18 residues. V lost 0 bases, J lost 1 base, and 19 bases lay in between. The rearrangement joins TRBV5-4 to TRBJ2-5, with a tentative D call TRBD1 (6 bases). The clonotype comes from a woman in her late teens or twenties in good health and CMV-seronegative. Sequencing input: PBMCs. CDR3 sequence (DNA): TGTGCCAGCAGCTTGGCATTTATGAAGGACAGCACCCAAGAGACCCAGTACTTC. It yields the protein CASSLAFMKDSTQETQYF.